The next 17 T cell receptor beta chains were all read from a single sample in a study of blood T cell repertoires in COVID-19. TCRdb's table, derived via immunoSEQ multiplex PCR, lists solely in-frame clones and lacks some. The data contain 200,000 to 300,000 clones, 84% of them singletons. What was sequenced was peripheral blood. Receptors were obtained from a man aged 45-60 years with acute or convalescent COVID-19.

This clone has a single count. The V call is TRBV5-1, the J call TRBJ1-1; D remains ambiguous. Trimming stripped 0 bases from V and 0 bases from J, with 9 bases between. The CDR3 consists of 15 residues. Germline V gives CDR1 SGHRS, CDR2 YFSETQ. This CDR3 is CASSLGKRVNTEAFF. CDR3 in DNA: TGCGCCAGCAGCTTGGGTAAGCGCGTGAACACTGAAGCTTTCTTT.

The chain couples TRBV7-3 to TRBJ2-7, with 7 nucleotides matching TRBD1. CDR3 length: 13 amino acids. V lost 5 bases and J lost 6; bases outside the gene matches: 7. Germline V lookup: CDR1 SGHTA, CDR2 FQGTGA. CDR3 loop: CASSRGSGGEQYF. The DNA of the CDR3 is TGTGCCAGCAGCAGGGGTTCAGGGGGCGAGCAGTACTTC. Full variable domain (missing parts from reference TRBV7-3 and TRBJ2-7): GAGVSQTPSNKVTEKGKYVELRCDPISGHTALYWYRQSLGQGPEFLIYFQGTGAADDSGLPNDRFFAVRPEGSVSTLKIQRTERGDSAVYLCASSRGSGGEQYFGPGTRLTVT.

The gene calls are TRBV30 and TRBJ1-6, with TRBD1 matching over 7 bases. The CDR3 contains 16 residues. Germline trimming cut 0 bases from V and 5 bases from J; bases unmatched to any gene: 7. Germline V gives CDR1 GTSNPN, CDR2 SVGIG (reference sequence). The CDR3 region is CAWSVPYRGNNSPLHF. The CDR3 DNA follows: TGTGCCTGGAGTGTTCCCTACAGGGGTAATAATTCACCCCTCCACTTT.

The CDR3: CASHFLNRENEQFF. The CDR3 nucleotides are TGTGCCAGCCACTTTTTAAACAGGGAAAATGAGCAGTTCTTC. The V and J genes are TRBV5-4 and TRBJ2-1; D is possibly TRBD1 (6 bases). This CDR3 spans 14 amino acids. CDR1 is SGHNT, CDR2 YYREEE, per germline (reference sequence). V was cut by 7 bases and J by 7 bases, with 18 bases left in between.

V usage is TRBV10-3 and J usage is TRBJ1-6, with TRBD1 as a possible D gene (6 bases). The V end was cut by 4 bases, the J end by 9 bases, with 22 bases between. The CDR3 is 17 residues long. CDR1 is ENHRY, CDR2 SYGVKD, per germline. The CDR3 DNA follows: TGTGCCATCAGTGGAACCGGGACACCCGGGGAGAGTTCACCCCTCCACTTT. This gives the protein CAISGTGTPGESSPLHF.

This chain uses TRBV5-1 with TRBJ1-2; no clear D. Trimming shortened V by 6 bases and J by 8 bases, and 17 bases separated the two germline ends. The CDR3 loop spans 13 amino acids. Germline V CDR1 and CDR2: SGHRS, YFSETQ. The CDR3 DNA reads TGCGCCAGCAAAGAGGGTTTTTCGATGGGCTACACCTTC. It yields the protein CASKEGFSMGYTF.

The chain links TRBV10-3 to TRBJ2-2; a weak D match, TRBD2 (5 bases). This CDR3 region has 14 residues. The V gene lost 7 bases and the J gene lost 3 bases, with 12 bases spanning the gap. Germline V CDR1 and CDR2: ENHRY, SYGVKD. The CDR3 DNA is TGTGCCATCACGGTTAAGAGGGACACCGGGGAGCTGTTTTTT. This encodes CAITVKRDTGELFF.

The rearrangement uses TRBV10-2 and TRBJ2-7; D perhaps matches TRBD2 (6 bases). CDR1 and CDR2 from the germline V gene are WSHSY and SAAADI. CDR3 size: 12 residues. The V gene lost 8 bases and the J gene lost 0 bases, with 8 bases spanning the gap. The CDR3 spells CASVGGSYEQYF. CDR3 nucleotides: TGCGCCAGCGTGGGGGGCTCCTACGAGCAGTACTTC.

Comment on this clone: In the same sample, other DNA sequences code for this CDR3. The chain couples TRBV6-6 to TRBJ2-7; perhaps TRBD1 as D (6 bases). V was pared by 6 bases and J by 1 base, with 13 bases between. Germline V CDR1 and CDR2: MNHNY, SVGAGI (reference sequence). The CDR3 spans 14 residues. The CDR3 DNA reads TGTGCCAGCAGCAGAGACAGGAGTTCCTACGAGCAGTACTTC. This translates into CASSRDRSSYEQYF.

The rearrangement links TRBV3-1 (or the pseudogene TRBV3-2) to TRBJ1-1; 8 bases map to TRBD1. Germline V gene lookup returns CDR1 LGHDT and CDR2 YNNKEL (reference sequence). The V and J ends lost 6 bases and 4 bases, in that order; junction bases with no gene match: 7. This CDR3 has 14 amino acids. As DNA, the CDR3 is TGTGCCAGCAGGGAATGGACAGGGCGCACTGAAGCTTTCTTT. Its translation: CASREWTGRTEAFF.

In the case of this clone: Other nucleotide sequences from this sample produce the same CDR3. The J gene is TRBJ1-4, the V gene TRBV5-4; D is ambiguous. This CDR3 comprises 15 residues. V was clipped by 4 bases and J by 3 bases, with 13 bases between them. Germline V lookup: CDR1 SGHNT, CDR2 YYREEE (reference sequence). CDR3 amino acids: CASSPVPGANEKLFF. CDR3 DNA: TGTGCCAGCAGCCCTGTCCCCGGAGCTAATGAAAAACTGTTTTTT. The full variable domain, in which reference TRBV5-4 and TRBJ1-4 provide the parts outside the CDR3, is ETGVTQSPTHLIKTRGQQVTLRCSSQSGHNTVSWYQQALGQGPQFIFQYYREEENGRGNFPPRFSGLQFPNYSSELNVNALELDDSALYLCASSPVPGANEKLFFGSGTQLSVL.

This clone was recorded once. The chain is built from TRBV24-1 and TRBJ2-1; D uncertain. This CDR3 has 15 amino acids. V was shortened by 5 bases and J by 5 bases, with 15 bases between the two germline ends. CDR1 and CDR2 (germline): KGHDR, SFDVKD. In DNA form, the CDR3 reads TGTGCCACCAGTGTGGCCATGGAGCCCGACAATGAGCAGTTCTTC. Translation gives CATSVAMEPDNEQFF.

The CDR3 DNA follows: TGTGCCAGCACCTCCCGGGCGGCCAAGGGAGGCTACAATGAGCAGTTCTTC. Translating it yields CASTSRAAKGGYNEQFF. V and J are TRBV25-1 and TRBJ2-1, with D possibly TRBD2 on 6 matching bases. Trimming took off 7 bases at V and 3 bases at J, with 22 bases between the two ends. Germline loops: CDR1 MGHDK, CDR2 SYGVNS. The CDR3 spans 17 residues.

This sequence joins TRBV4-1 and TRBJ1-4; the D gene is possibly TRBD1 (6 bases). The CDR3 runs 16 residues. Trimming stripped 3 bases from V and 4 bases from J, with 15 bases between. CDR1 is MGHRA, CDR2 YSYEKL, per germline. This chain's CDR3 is CASSQQGGPFNEKLFF. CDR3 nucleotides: TGCGCCAGCAGCCAGCAAGGGGGACCGTTTAATGAAAAACTGTTTTTT.

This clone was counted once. The CDR3 sequence: CAIFPGQGAVGNQPQHF. As DNA, the CDR3 is TGTGCCATCTTCCCGGGACAGGGGGCGGTCGGCAATCAGCCCCAGCATTTT. The rearrangement joins TRBV10-3 to TRBJ1-5, with 12 bases fitting TRBD1. This CDR3 comprises 17 residues. The germline V gene encodes CDR1 ENHRY and CDR2 SYGVKD. V lost 8 bases, J lost 2 bases, and 10 bases stayed unmatched.

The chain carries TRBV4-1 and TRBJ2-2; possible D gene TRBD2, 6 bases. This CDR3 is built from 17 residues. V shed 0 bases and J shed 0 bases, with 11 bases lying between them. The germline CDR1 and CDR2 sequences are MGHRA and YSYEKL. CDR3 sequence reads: CASSQDQASANTGELFF. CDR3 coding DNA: TGCGCCAGCAGCCAAGATCAGGCTAGCGCGAACACCGGGGAGCTGTTTTTT.

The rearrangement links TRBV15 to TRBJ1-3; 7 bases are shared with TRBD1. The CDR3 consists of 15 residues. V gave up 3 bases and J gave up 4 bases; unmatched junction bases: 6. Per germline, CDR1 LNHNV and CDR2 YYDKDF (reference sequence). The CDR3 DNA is TGTGCCACCAGCAGTCATACAGGGGAGGGAAACACCATATATTTT. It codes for CATSSHTGEGNTIYF. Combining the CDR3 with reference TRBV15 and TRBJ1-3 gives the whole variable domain DAMVIQNPRYQVTQFGKPVTLSCSQTLNHNVMYWYQQKSSQAPKLLFHYYDKDFNNEADTPDNFQSRRPNTSFCFLDIRSPGLGDTAMYLCATSSHTGEGNTIYFGEGSWLTVV.